The T cell receptor (beta chain) described here comes from a study of T cell changes during pregnancy in multiple sclerosis. Germline-derived CDR1 and CDR2 are KGHSH and LQKENI. The CDR3 has 17 amino acids. The V end lost 3 bases, the J end lost 0 bases, and 15 bases lay between the germline ends. The method was immunoSEQ multiplex PCR; TCRdb's version includes in-frame clones alone and lacks a portion of them. The sample gives more than 30,000 clones, around 90% of which show up once; under 0.75% is in the top ten. The sequence was collected from a female donor in good health, enrolled as a control in a pregnancy study. The sequencing used CD4+ T cells from peripheral blood mononuclear cells, collected in the third trimester of pregnancy. The chain couples TRBV18 to TRBJ1-3; D gene ambiguous. The CDR3 nucleotides are TGTGCCAGCTCACCGCTGTCCGGCGGTGCCTCTGGAAACACCATATATTTT. Its protein is CASSPLSGGASGNTIYF.